This is a list of T cell receptor beta chains from one sample in a study of T cell responses to AZD1222 COVID-19 vaccine. Assay: immunoSEQ multiplex PCR; the TCRdb copy retains only in-frame clones and omits some. This sample has approximately 210,000 clones, with approximately 93% found just once. The specimen was peripheral blood, collected 28 days after the second AZD1222 dose. The receptor source for this set is an adult who received the AZD1222 COVID-19 vaccine. CDR3s include the opening cysteine and the closing phenylalanine or tryptophan. Fields, in order: V gene, D gene, J gene, clone size, CDR3 protein, CDR3 DNA. The D gene is left open where the match is weak. Clone size is stated in some rows and not others, as once, few, many or a class when expanded.

>TRBV5-1|.|TRBJ2-3|.
CASSLARIGDTQYF
TGCGCCAGCAGCTTGGCCCGAATCGGAGATACGCAGTATTTT
>TRBV19|TRBD1|TRBJ1-6|.
CASSRGQGNSPLHF
TGTGCCAGTAGTCGGGGACAGGGGAATTCACCCCTCCACTTT
>TRBV5-1|.|TRBJ1-1|.
CASQGYTEAFF
TGCGCCTCGCAGGGCTATACTGAAGCTTTCTTT
>TRBV11-2|.|TRBJ2-3|once
CASSLRGRGGTQYF
TGTGCCAGCAGCTTAAGAGGGAGAGGAGGTACGCAGTATTTT
>TRBV24-1|.|TRBJ2-1|.
CATSDPSGIEQFF
TGTGCCACCAGTGATCCCAGCGGAATCGAGCAGTTCTTC
>TRBV2|.|TRBJ2-3|once
CATVRESTDTQYF
TGTGCCACCGTCCGGGAATCCACAGATACGCAGTATTTT
>TRBV6-5|TRBD1|TRBJ1-2|once
CASSPGTANYGYTF
TGTGCCAGCAGCCCAGGGACAGCTAACTATGGCTACACCTTC
>TRBV7-9|.|TRBJ2-7|.
CASSLGSLGSYEQYF
TGTGCCAGCAGCTTAGGGAGTCTCGGTTCCTACGAGCAGTACTTC
>TRBV7-9|.|TRBJ2-2|.
CASSLSVSGELFF
TGTGCCAGCAGCTTATCAGTTTCCGGGGAGCTGTTTTTT
>TRBV3-1/TRBV3-2|.|TRBJ2-3|.
CASSQTSLSTDTQYF
TGTGCCAGCAGCCAAACTAGCCTTAGCACAGATACGCAGTATTTT
>TRBV5-4|.|TRBJ1-3|.
CASRPSSGNTIYF
TGTGCCAGCAGACCTAGCTCCGGAAACACCATATATTTT
>TRBV2|.|TRBJ2-2|.
CASSPGSGELFF
TGTGCCAGCAGCCCAGGGTCCGGGGAGCTGTTTTTT
>TRBV5-1|.|TRBJ2-2|.
CASSLVQRTGELFF
TGCGCCAGCAGCTTGGTGCAGCGCACCGGGGAGCTGTTTTTT
>TRBV5-1|.|TRBJ2-2|.
CASSLEGSRTGELFF
TGCGCCAGCAGCTTGGAAGGGAGCCGTACCGGGGAGCTGTTTTTT
>TRBV29-1|TRBD2|TRBJ2-1|.
CSVEDSGIRSEQFF
TGCAGCGTTGAAGATAGCGGGATAAGGAGTGAGCAGTTCTTC
>TRBV2|.|TRBJ2-1|.
CASSDQGSRYNEQFF
TGTGCCAGCAGTGACCAAGGGAGTAGGTACAATGAGCAGTTCTTC
>TRBV4-2|.|TRBJ1-5|.
CASSQEDSRYNQPQHF
TGTGCCAGCAGCCAAGAAGACAGCAGATACAATCAGCCCCAGCATTTT
>TRBV20-1|.|TRBJ1-2|.
CSASDPRQGGYTF
TGCAGTGCTAGTGATCCTCGGCAGGGCGGCTACACCTTC
>TRBV28|TRBD2|TRBJ2-2|.
CASSWLAGYTGELFF
TGTGCCAGCAGTTGGCTAGCGGGCTACACCGGGGAGCTGTTTTTT
>TRBV4-1|TRBD2|TRBJ2-1|.
CASSHSGTSRSNEQFF
TGCGCCAGCAGCCACAGCGGGACTAGTAGGAGCAATGAGCAGTTCTTC
>TRBV29-1|TRBD1|TRBJ2-1|.
CSALRDSSPSEQFF
TGCAGCGCCCTCCGGGACAGTAGCCCCTCGGAGCAGTTCTTC
>TRBV7-9|.|TRBJ1-1|.
CASSLVGGNTEAFF
TGTGCCAGCAGCTTAGTTGGAGGGAACACTGAAGCTTTCTTT
>TRBV14|TRBD2|TRBJ2-3|.
CASSPLLPGTSPDTQYF
TGTGCCAGCAGCCCCCTCCTCCCCGGGACTAGCCCAGATACGCAGTATTTT
>TRBV6-2/TRBV6-3|.|TRBJ2-1|.
CASSFVDYNEQFF
TGTGCCAGCAGTTTTGTGGACTACAATGAGCAGTTCTTC
>TRBV6-4|.|TRBJ1-2|.
CASSPDSVGGYTF
TGTGCCAGCAGTCCGGACAGCGTAGGTGGCTACACCTTC
>TRBV7-3|.|TRBJ2-1|.
CASNQGPQYNEQFF
TGTGCCAGCAACCAGGGCCCACAATACAATGAGCAGTTCTTC
>TRBV29-1|TRBD2|TRBJ2-3|.
CSVEDLRATSGNVDTQYF
TGCAGCGTTGAAGATCTTAGGGCGACTAGCGGGAACGTAGATACGCAGTATTTT
>TRBV6-4|TRBD2|TRBJ2-1|.
CASSVASGSDSEQFF
TGTGCCAGCAGTGTGGCTAGCGGGAGCGACAGTGAGCAGTTCTTC
>TRBV2|.|TRBJ1-2|.
CASSETSGYTF
TGTGCCAGCAGCGAGACAAGCGGCTACACCTTC
>TRBV13|TRBD2|TRBJ2-5|.
CASSLGLSGSGETQYF
TGTGCCAGCAGCTTAGGACTAAGCGGGAGCGGTGAGACCCAGTACTTC
>TRBV10-1|TRBD1|TRBJ2-7|.
CASSEPGQGVSYEQYF
TGCGCCAGCAGTGAGCCGGGACAGGGGGTGAGTTACGAGCAGTACTTC
>TRBV7-9|TRBD2|TRBJ2-2|.
CASRKTGTSNSNTGELFF
TGTGCCAGCAGAAAAACCGGGACTAGCAATTCGAACACCGGGGAGCTGTTTTTT
>TRBV28|.|TRBJ1-4|few
CASSLPGPQEKLFF
TGTGCCAGCAGTTTACCCGGCCCCCAGGAAAAACTGTTTTTT
>TRBV3-1/TRBV3-2|.|TRBJ2-5|.
CASSQQGWGQETQYF
TGTGCCAGCAGCCAACAGGGGTGGGGACAAGAGACCCAGTACTTC
>TRBV7-9|.|TRBJ1-2|.
CASSPPGSANYGYTF
TGTGCCAGCAGCCCCCCCGGGTCCGCTAACTATGGCTACACCTTC
>TRBV3-1/TRBV3-2|.|TRBJ1-2|.
CASSHRGLNYGYTF
TGTGCCAGCAGCCACCGGGGCCTAAACTATGGCTACACCTTC
>TRBV7-9|.|TRBJ2-1|.
CASSQGTNEQFF
TGTGCCAGCAGCCAGGGTACCAATGAGCAGTTCTTC
>TRBV9|TRBD2|TRBJ2-3|.
CASSVGSGGLYTQYF
TGTGCCAGCAGCGTAGGATCGGGAGGGCTTTATACGCAGTATTTT
>TRBV10-3|.|TRBJ2-1|.
CAISESNPLVYYNEQFF
TGTGCCATCAGTGAGTCGAATCCACTAGTATACTACAATGAGCAGTTCTTC
>TRBV9|TRBD2|TRBJ2-1|once
CASSVGTGGGEQFF
TGTGCCAGCAGCGTAGGTACGGGAGGAGGTGAGCAGTTCTTC
>TRBV6-2/TRBV6-3|.|TRBJ2-7|.
CASSYGLAQTEQYF
TGTGCCAGCAGTTACGGCCTAGCGCAAACGGAGCAGTACTTC
>TRBV11-2|TRBD1|TRBJ1-6|.
CASSITGGSPLHF
TGTGCCAGCAGCATTACAGGGGGTTCACCCCTCCACTTT
>TRBV5-1|TRBD1|TRBJ2-7|.
CASSAGQGAYEQYF
TGCGCCAGCAGCGCGGGACAGGGGGCCTACGAGCAGTACTTC
>TRBV28|.|TRBJ2-1|.
CASSPPVASSEQFF
TGTGCCAGCAGTCCCCCGGTGGCTAGTAGTGAGCAGTTCTTC
>TRBV18|TRBD1|TRBJ2-7|.
CASSQTSPGTGTYEQYF
TGTGCCAGCTCACAAACCTCCCCCGGGACAGGGACCTACGAGCAGTACTTC